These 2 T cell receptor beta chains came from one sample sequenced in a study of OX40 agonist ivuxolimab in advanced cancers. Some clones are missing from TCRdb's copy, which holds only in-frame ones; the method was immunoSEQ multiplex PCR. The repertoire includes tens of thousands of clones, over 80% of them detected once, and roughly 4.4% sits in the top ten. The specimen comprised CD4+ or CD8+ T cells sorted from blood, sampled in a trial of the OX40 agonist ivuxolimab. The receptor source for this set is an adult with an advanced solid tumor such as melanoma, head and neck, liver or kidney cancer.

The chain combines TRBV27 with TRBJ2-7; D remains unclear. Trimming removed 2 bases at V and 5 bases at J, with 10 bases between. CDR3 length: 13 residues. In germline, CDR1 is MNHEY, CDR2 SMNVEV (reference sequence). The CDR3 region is CASSLIPPDEQYF. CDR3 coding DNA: TGTGCCAGCAGTTTAATCCCGCCCGACGAGCAGTACTTC.

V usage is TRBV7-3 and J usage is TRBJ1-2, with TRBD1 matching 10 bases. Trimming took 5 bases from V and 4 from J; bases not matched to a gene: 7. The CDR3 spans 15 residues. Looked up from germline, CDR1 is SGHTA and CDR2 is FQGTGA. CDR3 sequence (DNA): TGTGCCAGCAGCCAGAATGGACAGGGGGGCTATGGCTACACCTTC. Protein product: CASSQNGQGGYGYTF.